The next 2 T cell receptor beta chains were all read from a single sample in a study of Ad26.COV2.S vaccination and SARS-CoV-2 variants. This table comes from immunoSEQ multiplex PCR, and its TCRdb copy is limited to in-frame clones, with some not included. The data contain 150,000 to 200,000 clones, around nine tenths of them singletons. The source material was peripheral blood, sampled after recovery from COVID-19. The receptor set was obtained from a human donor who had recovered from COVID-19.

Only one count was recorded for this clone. In DNA form, the CDR3 reads TGTGCCAGCAAGGCGGGAGGGGGGGAGACCCAGTACTTC. It codes for CASKAGGGETQYF. The rearrangement uses TRBV3-1 (or the pseudogene TRBV3-2) and TRBJ2-5; TRBD2 agrees at 9 bases. This CDR3 contains 13 residues. Trimming at V came to 7 bases and at J to 5 bases, leaving 5 bases not matched to a gene. Germline CDR1 is LGHDT and CDR2 is YNNKEL (reference sequence).

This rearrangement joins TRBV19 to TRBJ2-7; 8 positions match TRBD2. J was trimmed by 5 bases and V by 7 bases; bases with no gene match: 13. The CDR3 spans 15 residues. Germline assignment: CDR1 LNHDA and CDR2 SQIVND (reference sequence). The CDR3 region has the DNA TGTGCCAGTACCCCCTCGGGGGGGGACGGTGACGAGCAGTACTTC. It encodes CASTPSGGDGDEQYF.